Here is one TCR beta chain with its context. The data derive from a study of blood T cell repertoires in COVID-19. Looking at the study overall: Acute and convalescent COVID-19 specimens originated in the United States, Italy and Spain. PBMCs, B-cell-depleted T cells, or T cells provided the cDNA or gDNA that made up the material.

Germline assignment: CDR1 SGHNT and CDR2 YENEEA. The CDR3 consists of 15 residues. V dropped 1 base and J dropped 2 bases, with 11 bases sitting between them. Sequenced by immunoSEQ multiplex PCR; TCRdb stores in-frame clones only, minus some. Of more than 300,000 clones listed, 70% to 90% are singletons. The V and J genes are TRBV11-3 and TRBJ2-5; D possibly corresponds to TRBD2 (6 bases). The sequence came from a woman in her twenties or thirties with COVID-19, enrolled during active disease. Input material: peripheral blood. The CDR3 is CASSLGLREQETQYF. CDR3 nucleotides: TGTGCCAGCAGCTTAGGCCTCCGGGAGCAAGAGACCCAGTACTTC.